This TCR beta chain was observed in a study of blood T cell repertoires in COVID-19. Turning to the study itself: Researchers got acute and convalescent COVID-19 samples from the United States, Italy and Spain. In each case, the material was cDNA or gDNA derived from T cells, B-cell-depleted T cells, or PBMCs.

Seattle cases were enrolled at active infection and followed longitudinally. This clone was picked up a small number of times. V was shortened by 2 bases and J by 8 bases, with 18 bases between the two germline ends. The CDR3 spans 15 residues. CDR1 is SGHAT, CDR2 FQNNGV, per germline. The method was immunoSEQ multiplex PCR; TCRdb's version includes in-frame clones alone and lacks a portion of them. Of about 160,000 clones in the sample, around 82% were seen once. Sequencing was done on a sample of peripheral blood. The sequence came from a woman aged 40 to 49 with COVID-19, enrolled during active disease. The chain employs TRBV11-2 and TRBJ1-2, with TRBD1 as a possible D gene (6 bases). The CDR3, as DNA: TGTGCCAGCAGCTTATCTATGTTGACAGGAAGCGGCTACACCTTC. Translation gives CASSLSMLTGSGYTF.